The 30 T cell receptor beta chains below were found in one sample sequenced in a study of T cell clonotyping in hematopoietic cell transplantation. Sequenced by immunoSEQ multiplex PCR; TCRdb stores in-frame clones only, minus some. The sample shows approximately 4,300 clones, approximately 96% of them seen only once. Sequences were derived from peripheral blood mononuclear cells, sampled 30 days after allogeneic stem cell transplant. The receptors here all came from a male patient aged 70-79 years who had an allogeneic stem cell transplant from an unrelated donor, so T cells may come from the graft donor. Some clones in this sample may be carry-over from other donors' samples.

This clone has more than one count but fewer than ten. This chain joins TRBV9 and TRBJ2-2; 7 nucleotides match TRBD2. In germline, CDR1 is SGDLS, CDR2 YYNGEE. The CDR3 is 17 amino acids. V was pared by 2 bases and J by 1 base, with 8 bases of the junction left unmatched. CDR3 in amino acids: CASSVTRASGNTGELFF. As DNA, the CDR3 is TGTGCCAGCAGCGTTACAAGGGCTAGCGGGAACACCGGGGAGCTGTTTTTT.

V gene TRBV19 combines with J gene TRBJ2-7; 9 nucleotides agree with TRBD2. CDR3 length: 17 residues. Germline loops: CDR1 LNHDA, CDR2 SQIVND (reference sequence). With 5 bases clipped from V and 2 bases from J, the junction kept 13 bases outside the gene matches. The CDR3: CASSLSSGTSRAYEQYF. The CDR3 DNA sequence: TGTGCCAGTAGTCTCTCTTCCGGGACTAGCAGAGCCTACGAGCAGTACTTC.

The rearrangement joins TRBV5-6 to TRBJ2-5; 14 nucleotides match TRBD2. Germline V gene lookup returns CDR1 SGHDT and CDR2 YYEEEE. V lost 3 bases and J lost 6; bases outside the gene matches: 16. The CDR3 has 19 amino acids. This CDR3 is CASSSPPGTSGSRGKTQYF. CDR3 sequence (DNA): TGTGCCAGCAGCTCGCCACCCGGGACTAGCGGGAGTAGAGGAAAGACCCAGTACTTC.

This clone was found once. The CDR3: CASSKGTGAPQPQHF. CDR3 in DNA: TGTGCCAGTAGTAAAGGGACAGGGGCACCCCAGCCCCAGCATTTT. The rearrangement joins TRBV19 to TRBJ1-5; 10 positions match TRBD1. In germline, CDR1 is LNHDA, CDR2 SQIVND (reference sequence). The V gene end was trimmed by 4 bases and the J gene end by 7 bases; junction bases not matched to a gene: 7. CDR3 length equals 15 residues.

CDR3 loop: CAIRTRDTEAFF. The CDR3 bases are TGTGCCATCAGGACGAGGGATACTGAAGCTTTCTTT. The chain links TRBV10-3 to TRBJ1-1, with no clear D. Germline loops: CDR1 ENHRY, CDR2 SYGVKD. The V and J ends lost 6 bases and 5 bases respectively, with 10 bases between them. The CDR3 runs 12 residues.

J is TRBJ2-1 and V is TRBV6-1; possible D gene TRBD2, 7 bases. The CDR3 is made up of 15 amino acids. Trimming left V 8 bases short and J 0 bases short, with 14 bases between. CDR1 is MNHNS and CDR2 is SASEGT in the germline V gene. Written as DNA, the CDR3 is TGTGCCAGCGAAGAGGGGGGGAGCTCCTACAATGAGCAGTTCTTC. Amino acids: CASEEGGSSYNEQFF.

The V gene is TRBV28, the J gene TRBJ1-1; a possible D gene is TRBD1 (6 bases). Germline lookup yields CDR1 MDHEN and CDR2 SYDVKM. Trimming shortened V by 4 bases and J by 1 base, and 13 bases separated the two germline ends. There are 15 residues in the CDR3. The CDR3 protein is CASSSGAVPNTEAFF. CDR3 DNA sequence: TGTGCCAGCAGTTCGGGGGCCGTCCCGAACACTGAAGCTTTCTTT.

This chain connects TRBV19 to TRBJ2-7, with 7 bases identical to TRBD1. V lost 4 bases, J lost 9 bases, and 15 bases stayed unmatched. This CDR3 spans 15 amino acids. Germline V CDR1 and CDR2: LNHDA, SQIVND (reference sequence). The DNA for the CDR3 is TGTGCCAGTAGTAAGACAGGGTTTAATCTCTTCGGGCAGTACTTC. Its protein is CASSKTGFNLFGQYF.

The chain recombines TRBV2 with TRBJ2-3; D call uncertain. Germline V gene lookup returns CDR1 SNHLY and CDR2 FYNNEI. The V and J ends lost 4 bases and 3 bases respectively, with 14 bases between them. The CDR3 totals 15 residues. CDR3 nucleotide sequence: TGTGCCAGCAGTGGTGAGAGTCTTAGGACAGATACGCAGTATTTT. This encodes CASSGESLRTDTQYF.

This clone was observed a single time. CDR3 loop: CASRGLAGGPMGETQYF. CDR3 in DNA: TGTGCCAGCAGAGGACTAGCGGGAGGGCCAATGGGTGAGACCCAGTACTTC. The chain has TRBV2 and TRBJ2-5, with TRBD2 identical over 15 bases. CDR1 and CDR2 (germline): SNHLY, FYNNEI. V gave up 6 bases and J gave up 5 bases; unmatched junction bases: 10. This CDR3 is 17 amino acids long.

J is TRBJ2-3 and V is TRBV29-1, with 9 bases lining up with TRBD2. V shed 7 bases and J 5 bases; nucleotides not matched to a gene: 10. This CDR3 contains 14 residues. The germline V gene encodes CDR1 SQVTM and CDR2 ANQGSEA. The DNA of the CDR3 is TGCAGCGGATACGGGACTAGCCAAGGAGATACGCAGTATTTT. This sequence encodes CSGYGTSQGDTQYF.

V is TRBV5-4 and J is TRBJ2-3; 7 nucleotides align to TRBD1. This CDR3 comprises 18 residues. Germline V gives CDR1 SGHNT, CDR2 YYREEE (reference sequence). V shed 0 bases and J 0 bases; nucleotides not matched to a gene: 10. The DNA for the CDR3 is TGTGCCAGCAGCTTGGGGCAGGGGGTGGTCATTAGCACAGATACGCAGTATTTT. This sequence encodes CASSLGQGVVISTDTQYF.

The chain uses TRBV6-1 and TRBJ1-5, with TRBD1 matching over 11 bases. The CDR3 has 18 amino acids. The V gene end was trimmed by 4 bases and the J gene end by 4 bases; junction bases not matched to a gene: 12. Germline CDR1 is MNHNS and CDR2 is SASEGT. The CDR3, as DNA: TGTGCCAGCAGTGCTTTAACGATCGGGACAGGGGGGAATCAGCCCCAGCATTTT. Protein product: CASSALTIGTGGNQPQHF.

The V gene is TRBV29-1, the J gene TRBJ2-3; D is perhaps TRBD1 or TRBD2 (5 bases each). V was trimmed by 6 bases and J by 10 bases, leaving 23 bases between them. Germline loops: CDR1 SQVTM, CDR2 ANQGSEA. This CDR3 is 14 amino acids long. CDR3 sequence: CSVLGRGISSAQYF. CDR3 coding DNA: TGCAGCGTCCTAGGTCGGGGCATAAGTAGTGCGCAGTATTTT.

A single count supports this clone. The V gene is TRBV19, the J gene TRBJ2-3; D is unclear. The CDR3 sequence is 16 residues long. V dropped 7 bases and J dropped 1 base, with 18 bases sitting between them. In germline, CDR1 is LNHDA, CDR2 SQIVND (reference sequence). CDR3 DNA: TGTGCCAGTACCCCGTGGGGTGGATTGGGCACAGATACGCAGTATTTT. The encoded protein is CASTPWGGLGTDTQYF. The whole variable domain, remainder taken from reference TRBV19 and TRBJ2-3, is DGGITQSPKYLFRKEGQNVTLSCEQNLNHDAMYWYRQDPGQGLRLIYYSQIVNDFQKGDIAEGYSVSREKKESFPLTVTSAQKNPTAFYLCASTPWGGLGTDTQYFGPGTRLTVL.

The chain employs TRBV14 and TRBJ2-7, with D unclear. In germline, CDR1 is SGHDN, CDR2 FVKESK. This CDR3 region has 13 residues. The germline V and J ends were trimmed by 4 bases and 6 bases, with 13 bases remaining between them. CDR3 nucleotides: TGTGCCAGCAGCCCCGCCATCAACGGCGAGCAGTACTTC. Its translation: CASSPAINGEQYF.

The CDR3 DNA sequence: TGCGCCAGCAGCCGCCAAACGGGACAGTTTAATGAAAAACTGTTTTTT. Translated, it gives CASSRQTGQFNEKLFF. The chain recombines TRBV4-3 with TRBJ1-4, with 7 positions matching TRBD1. Per germline, CDR1 LGHNA and CDR2 YSLEER. The CDR3 extends over 16 amino acids. After removal of 4 bases from V and 4 bases from J, the junction contained 9 bases not matched to a gene.

V usage is TRBV6-1 and J usage is TRBJ2-7; D ambiguous. This CDR3 has 11 amino acids. The germline V gene encodes CDR1 MNHNS and CDR2 SASEGT. V was trimmed by 6 bases and J by 5 bases, leaving 8 bases between them. CDR3 in amino acids: CASSVLDEQYF. CDR3 sequence (DNA): TGTGCCAGCAGCGTTTTGGACGAGCAGTACTTC.

V usage is TRBV29-1 and J usage is TRBJ2-1; 9 bases are shared with TRBD1. The germline V gene encodes CDR1 SQVTM and CDR2 ANQGSEA. The CDR3 length is 13 residues. Germline trimming cut 7 bases from V and 7 bases from J; bases unmatched to any gene: 8. The CDR3 DNA reads TGCAGCGGGTCGAAGGGACAGGGTAATGAGCAGTTCTTC. Its translation: CSGSKGQGNEQFF.

V is TRBV7-2 and J is TRBJ1-2; D perhaps matches TRBD1 (5 bases). The CDR3 contains 17 residues. Looked up from germline, CDR1 is SGHTA and CDR2 is FQGNSA. V was trimmed by 5 bases and J by 1 base, leaving 20 bases between them. CDR3: CASSRGTLTSNNYGYTF. CDR3 DNA: TGTGCCAGCAGCCGCGGGACCCTCACTTCTAATAACTATGGCTACACCTTC.

The CDR3 protein is CASSSSGTKRAGELFF. In DNA, the CDR3 is TGTGCCAGCAGTTCCTCCGGGACTAAAAGGGCCGGGGAGCTGTTTTTT. The chain employs TRBV28 and TRBJ2-2; 7 bases align to TRBD2. Trimming cost V 4 bases and J 6 bases; bases outside gene matches: 11. Germline V lookup: CDR1 MDHEN, CDR2 SYDVKM. The CDR3 is 16 amino acids.

The V and J genes are TRBV12-2 and TRBJ2-3; the D segment call TRBD1 is taken from the table without a DNA check. TRBV12-2 is labeled a pseudogene. CDR3 length: 17 residues. The CDR3 DNA reads as TGTGCAAGTCGCTTAAGTACGGACAGATCTCCCACAGATACGCAGTATTTT. It yields the protein CASRLSTDRSPTDTQYF.

V usage is TRBV28 and J usage is TRBJ1-2; the D is unclear. CDR3 length: 12 amino acids. V shed 6 bases and J shed 4 bases, with 9 bases lying between them. Per the germline V gene, CDR1 is MDHEN and CDR2 is SYDVKM. The CDR3 coding sequence is TGTGCCAGCAGGGTACCGGGCTATGGCTACACCTTC. Amino acid sequence: CASRVPGYGYTF.

This chain joins TRBV5-1 and TRBJ1-1; TRBD1 is a possible D gene (6 bases). The germline V gene has CDR1 SGHRS and CDR2 YFSETQ. The CDR3 length is 15 residues. Trimming removed 4 bases at V and 5 bases at J, with 18 bases between. CDR3 bases: TGCGCCAGCAGCGAATTGGGGGCGCCGGGAACTGAAGCTTTCTTT. Its protein is CASSELGAPGTEAFF. The full variable domain, rest sourced from reference TRBV5-1 and TRBJ1-1, is KAGVTQTPRYLIKTRGQQVTLSCSPISGHRSVSWYQQTPGQGLQFLFEYFSETQRNKGNFPGRFSGRQFSNSRSEMNVSTLELGDSALYLCASSELGAPGTEAFFGQGTRLTVV.

The chain joins TRBV4-3 to TRBJ1-2, with D perhaps matching TRBD1 (6 bases). Germline V gene data show CDR1 as LGHNA and CDR2 as YSLEER. The CDR3 contains 16 residues. V lost 0 bases and J 3 bases, leaving 14 bases between the germline ends. The CDR3 reads CASSQDAGANYYGYTF. CDR3 DNA sequence: TGCGCCAGCAGCCAAGATGCGGGGGCGAACTACTATGGCTACACCTTC.

The chain is built from TRBV30 and TRBJ1-2, with 7 nucleotides matching TRBD1. J gave up 7 bases and V 4 bases, and 9 bases lay outside the gene matches. Germline CDR1 reads GTSNPN; CDR2 reads SVGIG (reference sequence). The CDR3 is 13 residues long. CDR3 in DNA: TGTGCCTGGATGGAGGGGGCGTTAGGTGGCTACACCTTC. Translated, it gives CAWMEGALGGYTF.

This clone was seen more than once but under ten times. This chain joins TRBV4-3 and TRBJ2-7; D is perhaps TRBD1 (6 bases). Germline V gene lookup returns CDR1 LGHNA and CDR2 YSLEER. V was shortened by 0 bases and J by 6 bases, with 15 bases between the two germline ends. The CDR3 spans 15 residues. The chain's CDR3 is CASSQDWGTSGEQYF. CDR3 sequence (DNA): TGCGCCAGCAGCCAAGACTGGGGGACAAGTGGCGAGCAGTACTTC.

The chain joins TRBV28 to TRBJ2-7, with 13 positions matching TRBD2. V was clipped by 3 bases and J by 1 base; unmatched bases: 3. This CDR3 spans 16 amino acids. Per the germline V gene, CDR1 is MDHEN and CDR2 is SYDVKM. CDR3 region: CASSLGGLAGSYEQYF. CDR3 sequence (DNA): TGTGCCAGCAGTTTGGGGGGACTAGCGGGATCCTACGAGCAGTACTTC. Looking up the rest from reference TRBV28 and TRBJ2-7 gives the full variable domain: DVKVTQSSRYLVKRTGEKVFLECVQDMDHENMFWYRQDPGLGLRLIYFSYDVKMKEKGDIPEGYSVSREKKERFSLILESASTNQTSMYLCASSLGGLAGSYEQYFGPGTRLTVT.

This clone has just one count. CDR3 loop: CASSPSTDTQYF. The DNA of the CDR3 is TGTGCCAGCAGCCCCTCCACAGATACGCAGTATTTT. V is TRBV5-6 and J is TRBJ2-3; D is unclear. The length of the CDR3 is 12 residues. The germline V gene has CDR1 SGHDT and CDR2 YYEEEE. V lost 4 bases and J 2 bases, leaving 5 bases between the germline ends.

The J gene is TRBJ2-2, the V gene TRBV27; D gene unclear. Trimming pared 8 bases from V and 5 bases from J, leaving 12 bases between. The CDR3 length is 13 residues. Germline CDR1 is MNHEY and CDR2 is SMNVEV (reference sequence). The CDR3: CASAGWLTGELFF. CDR3 coding DNA: TGTGCCAGCGCCGGGTGGTTGACCGGGGAGCTGTTTTTT.